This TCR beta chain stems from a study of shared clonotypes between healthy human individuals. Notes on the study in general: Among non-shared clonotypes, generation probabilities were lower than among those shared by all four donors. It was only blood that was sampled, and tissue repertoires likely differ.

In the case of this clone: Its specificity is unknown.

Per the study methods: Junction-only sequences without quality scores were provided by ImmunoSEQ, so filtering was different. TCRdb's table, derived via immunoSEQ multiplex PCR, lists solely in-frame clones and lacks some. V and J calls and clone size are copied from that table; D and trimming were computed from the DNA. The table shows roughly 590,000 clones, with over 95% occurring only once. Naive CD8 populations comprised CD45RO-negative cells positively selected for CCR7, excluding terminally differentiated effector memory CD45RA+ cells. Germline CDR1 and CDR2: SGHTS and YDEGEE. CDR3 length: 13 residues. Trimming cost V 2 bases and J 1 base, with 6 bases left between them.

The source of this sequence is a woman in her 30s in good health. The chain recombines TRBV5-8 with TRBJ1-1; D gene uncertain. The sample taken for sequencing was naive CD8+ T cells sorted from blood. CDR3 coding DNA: TGTGCCAGCAGCTTACCCGGGAACACTGAAGCTTTCTTT. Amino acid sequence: CASSLPGNTEAFF.